This T cell receptor beta chain was retrieved from a study of blood T cell repertoires in COVID-19. Across the study: COVID-19 samples collected from the United States, Italy and Spain covered acute and convalescent phases.

Original methodology: The authors estimated nucleated cell counts from reference gene primer amplification. Clones were read by immunoSEQ multiplex PCR, and TCRdb kept only the in-frame ones, dropping some. V, J and clone size were drawn from that table, and D and trimming were deduced from the DNA. This table holds about 290,000 clones, roughly nine tenths found once. Participant reports of clinical history set cohort assignment. V lost 8 bases and J lost 7; bases outside the gene matches: 7. CDR1 is SNHLY, CDR2 FYNNEI, per germline. CDR3 length: 13 residues. This rearrangement joins TRBV2 to TRBJ1-4; 7 nucleotides match TRBD1. The sequenced sample consisted of PBMCs or T cells enriched from blood (not recorded which). The TCR was taken from a middle-aged woman who had recovered from COVID-19. The CDR3: CASDRAGGEKLFF. CDR3 sequence (DNA): TGTGCCAGCGACAGGGCGGGCGGTGAAAAACTGTTTTTT.